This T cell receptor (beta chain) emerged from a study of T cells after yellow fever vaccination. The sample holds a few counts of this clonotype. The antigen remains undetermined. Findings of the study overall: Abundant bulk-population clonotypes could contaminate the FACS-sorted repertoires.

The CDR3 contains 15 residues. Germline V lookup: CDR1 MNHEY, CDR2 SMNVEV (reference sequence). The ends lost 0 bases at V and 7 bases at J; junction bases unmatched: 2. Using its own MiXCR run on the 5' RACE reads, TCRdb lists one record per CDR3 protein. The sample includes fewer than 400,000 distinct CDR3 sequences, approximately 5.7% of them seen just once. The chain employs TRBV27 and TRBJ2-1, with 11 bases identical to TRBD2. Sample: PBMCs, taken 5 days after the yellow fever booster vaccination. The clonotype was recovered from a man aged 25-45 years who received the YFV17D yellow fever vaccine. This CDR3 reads CASSLSSSGRNEQFF. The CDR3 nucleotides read TGTGCCAGCAGTTTATCCTCTAGCGGGAGGAATGAGCAGTTCTTC.